This T cell receptor beta chain originates from a study of Ad26.COV2.S vaccination and SARS-CoV-2 variants. General study results and limits: Vaccine and placebo recipients had similar non-spike TCR breadth. Considerable breadth of spike-specific CD8+ and CD4+ T cell responses has reportedly been documented following vaccination. Total T cell responses, in the TCR breadth and depth analyses, may have been underestimated.

CDR3 length: 13 amino acids. V was pared by 4 bases and J by 7 bases, with 10 bases between. Per germline, CDR1 LNHDA and CDR2 SQIVND (reference sequence). Produced via immunoSEQ multiplex PCR; TCRdb's table is partial and in-frame only. Of about 500,000 clones listed, roughly nine tenths are singletons. The treatment here: around 19 received Ad26.COV2.S at low or high dose, single or two shots; about five received placebo; per-sample allocation not given. Vaccine and placebo recipients were sampled on day 63 after the first injection. This person who donated was an adult of 18-55 years in Boston. For this clone: No antigen is known for it.

The chain has TRBV19 and TRBJ1-4; perhaps TRBD1 as D (5 bases). The source is a person between 18 and 59 years old who received the Ad26.COV2.S COVID-19 vaccine or a placebo. Sequenced material: peripheral blood, taken in a trial of Ad26.COV2.S vaccine versus placebo. CDR3 in DNA: TGTGCCAGTAGTAGCCCGGGACGTGAAAAACTGTTTTTT. Its translation is CASSSPGREKLFF.